These 13 T cell receptor beta chains came from one sample sequenced in a study of molecular identifiers for immune sequencing clone quantification. TCRdb independently ran MiXCR on the PCR reads; one entry per CDR3 protein. The sample carries about 510,000 distinct CDR3 sequences, over 20% recorded once. Sequenced input: naive CD8+ T cells from blood, with Jurkat cell RNA spiked in. The subset denotes: FACS-sorted CD8+CD4-CCR7+CD45RA+ naive T cells. The origin of the receptors is a human donor in good health. Some libraries in this study had Jurkat cell RNA spiked in.

The V call is TRBV9, the J call TRBJ2-2, with D possibly being TRBD1 or TRBD2 (6 bases each). The CDR3 contains 15 residues. Germline V gene data show CDR1 as SGDLS and CDR2 as YYNGEE. Trimming cost V 4 bases and J 7 bases, with 17 bases left between them. CDR3: CASSPPGGWSGELFF. CDR3 bases: TGTGCCAGCAGCCCCCCCGGGGGCTGGAGCGGGGAGCTGTTTTTT. Drawing the rest from reference TRBV9 and TRBJ2-2, the complete variable domain is DSGVTQTPKHLITATGQRVTLRCSPRSGDLSVYWYQQSLDQGLQFLIQYYNGEERAKGNILERFSAQQFPDLHSELNLSSLELGDSALYFCASSPPGGWSGELFFGEGSRLTVL.

A note on this clonotype: This may arise from a read error, as a much more abundant clone is one base away. The chain employs TRBV14 and TRBJ2-7, with D perhaps TRBD2 (5 bases). Germline assignment: CDR1 SGHDN and CDR2 FVKESK. The CDR3 runs 13 residues. This chain's CDR3 is CASGQHGDYEQYF. The CDR3 nucleotides read TGTGCCAGCGGCCAACACGGGGACTACGAGCAGTACTTC.

Concerning this clonotype itself: This could be a read error, since a much larger clone is one nucleotide away. The rearrangement uses TRBV28 and TRBJ2-3; 15 bases fit TRBD2. Per germline, CDR1 MDHEN and CDR2 SYDVKM. This CDR3 comprises 16 residues. The CDR3 nucleotides are TGTGGCAGCAGCCACCCCCGGACTAGCGGGAGGGCTGCGCAGTATTTT. Residues: CGSSHPRTSGRAAQYF.

A single count supports this clonotype. This may come from a read error, since a much larger clone is one base off. J is TRBJ2-2 and V is TRBV6-5; tentative D call: TRBD2 (6 bases). The CDR3 sequence is 11 residues long. Per germline, CDR1 MNHEY and CDR2 SVGAGI. This chain's CDR3 is CASSAIGGLFF. The CDR3 DNA follows: TGTGCCAGCAGTGCCATCGGGGGGCTGTTTTTT.

Notes on this clonotype: Being one base from a much bigger clone, this may be a read error. The chain joins TRBV7-9 to TRBJ2-1; the D gene could be TRBD1 or TRBD2 (6 bases each). Germline lookup yields CDR1 SEHNR and CDR2 FQNEAQ (reference sequence). There are 15 residues in the CDR3. CDR3 protein: CASSSVGGGYNEQIF. The CDR3 region has the DNA TGTGCCAGCAGCTCTGTGGGGGGCGGTTACAATGAGCAGATCTTC. The whole variable domain, filled in from reference TRBV7-9 and TRBJ2-1, reads DTGVSQNPRHKITKRGQNVTFRCDPISEHNRLYWYRQTLGQGPEFLTYFQNEAQLEKSRLLSDRFSAERPKGSFSTLEIQRTEQGDSAMYLCASSSVGGGYNEQIFGPGTRLTVL.

This chain joins TRBV4-1 and TRBJ1-4; TRBD1 matches 8 bases. The CDR3 consists of 16 residues. Germline CDR1 MGHRA, CDR2 YSYEKL. The ends lost 4 bases at V and 6 bases at J; junction bases unmatched: 10. The CDR3 region is CASSPQYEQGDEKLFF. The CDR3 nucleotides read TGCGCCAGCAGCCCACAATACGAACAGGGGGATGAAAAACTGTTTTTT.

This clonotype was observed at least ten times. The genes are TRBV5-4 and TRBJ2-7, with D perhaps TRBD2 (6 bases). V lost 3 bases to trimming and J lost 4 bases, with 17 bases between them. This CDR3 has 15 residues. CDR1 SGHNT and CDR2 YYREEE come from the germline V gene (reference sequence). This CDR3 is CASSSRDFSTYEQYF. In DNA, the CDR3 is TGTGCCAGCAGCTCCCGGGACTTCTCGACTTACGAGCAGTACTTC. Complete variable domain (other parts from reference TRBV5-4 and TRBJ2-7): ETGVTQSPTHLIKTRGQQVTLRCSSQSGHNTVSWYQQALGQGPQFIFQYYREEENGRGNFPPRFSGLQFPNYSSELNVNALELDDSALYLCASSSRDFSTYEQYFGPGTRLTVT.

This clonotype was detected many times. The rearrangement uses TRBV20-1 and TRBJ2-5, with D maybe TRBD1 (5 bases). The V and J ends lost 0 bases and 6 bases respectively, with 17 bases between them. The CDR3 is made up of 15 amino acids. Germline-derived CDR1 and CDR2 are DFQATT and SNEGSKA (reference sequence). The CDR3 protein is CSARDLQEIGKTQYF. In DNA form, the CDR3 reads TGCAGTGCTAGAGATCTACAGGAGATAGGGAAGACCCAGTACTTC.

Ten or more counts support this clonotype. The rearrangement joins TRBV4-1 to TRBJ1-1, with 7 bases lining up with TRBD1. The junction had 8 bases not matched to a gene; V was cut back by 4 bases and J by 3 bases. Germline values: CDR1 MGHRA, CDR2 YSYEKL. The CDR3 is made up of 15 amino acids. Here the CDR3 reads CASSPLQGIDTEAFF. CDR3 DNA sequence: TGCGCCAGCAGCCCCTTACAGGGGATAGACACTGAAGCTTTCTTT.

Comments on this clonotype: This may be a read error, as it is one base from a much larger clone. The chain joins TRBV13 to TRBJ1-2, with D unclear. The V end lost 2 bases, the J end lost 4 bases, and 11 bases lay between the germline ends. Germline V gives CDR1 PRHDT, CDR2 FYEKMQ (reference sequence). The CDR3 covers 14 residues. The CDR3 reads CASSLTVRPYGYTF. In DNA form, the CDR3 reads TGTGCCAGCAGCTTAACAGTCAGACCCTATGGCTACACCTTC.

This chain links TRBV12-3 or TRBV12-4 with TRBJ1-5, with D tentatively TRBD1 (5 bases). V was cut by 6 bases and J by 5 bases, with 14 bases left in between. The CDR3 is made up of 14 amino acids. In DNA, the CDR3 is TGTGCCAGCAGCCGGGACGGGGCTCATCAGCCCCAGCATTTT. Encoded protein: CASSRDGAHQPQHF.

The chain is built from TRBV12-3 or TRBV12-4 and TRBJ1-2; weak D call: TRBD1 (6 bases). The CDR3 totals 15 residues. V was pared by 2 bases and J by 3 bases, with 13 bases between. The CDR3 coding sequence is TGTGCCAGCAGTTTAATAACAGGGAGTCACTATGGCTACACCTTC. It translates to CASSLITGSHYGYTF.

This clonotype was counted only a few times. This chain uses TRBV27 with TRBJ2-7, with 8 nucleotides matching TRBD1. Trimming took 5 bases from V and 0 from J; bases not matched to a gene: 6. Germline assignment: CDR1 MNHEY and CDR2 SMNVEV (reference sequence). The CDR3 is 15 amino acids. The CDR3 is CASSLGTGFSYEQYF. CDR3 DNA: TGTGCCAGCAGTCTAGGGACAGGATTCTCCTACGAGCAGTACTTC.